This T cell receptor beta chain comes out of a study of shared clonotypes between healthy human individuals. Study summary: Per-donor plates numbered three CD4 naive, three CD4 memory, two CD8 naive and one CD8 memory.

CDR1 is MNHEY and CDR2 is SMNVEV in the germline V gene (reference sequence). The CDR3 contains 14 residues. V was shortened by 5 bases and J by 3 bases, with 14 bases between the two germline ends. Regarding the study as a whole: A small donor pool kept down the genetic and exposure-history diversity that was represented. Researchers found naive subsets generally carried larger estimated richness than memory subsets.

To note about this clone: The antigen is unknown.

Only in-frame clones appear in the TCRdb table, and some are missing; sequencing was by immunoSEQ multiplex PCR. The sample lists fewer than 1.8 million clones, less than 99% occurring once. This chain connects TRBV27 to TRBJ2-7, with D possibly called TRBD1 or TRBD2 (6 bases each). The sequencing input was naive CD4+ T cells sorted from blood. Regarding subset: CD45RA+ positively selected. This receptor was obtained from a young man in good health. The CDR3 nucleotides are TGTGCCAGCAGTCCCCTTGGAGGGGGCTACGAGCAGTACTTC. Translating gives CASSPLGGGYEQYF.